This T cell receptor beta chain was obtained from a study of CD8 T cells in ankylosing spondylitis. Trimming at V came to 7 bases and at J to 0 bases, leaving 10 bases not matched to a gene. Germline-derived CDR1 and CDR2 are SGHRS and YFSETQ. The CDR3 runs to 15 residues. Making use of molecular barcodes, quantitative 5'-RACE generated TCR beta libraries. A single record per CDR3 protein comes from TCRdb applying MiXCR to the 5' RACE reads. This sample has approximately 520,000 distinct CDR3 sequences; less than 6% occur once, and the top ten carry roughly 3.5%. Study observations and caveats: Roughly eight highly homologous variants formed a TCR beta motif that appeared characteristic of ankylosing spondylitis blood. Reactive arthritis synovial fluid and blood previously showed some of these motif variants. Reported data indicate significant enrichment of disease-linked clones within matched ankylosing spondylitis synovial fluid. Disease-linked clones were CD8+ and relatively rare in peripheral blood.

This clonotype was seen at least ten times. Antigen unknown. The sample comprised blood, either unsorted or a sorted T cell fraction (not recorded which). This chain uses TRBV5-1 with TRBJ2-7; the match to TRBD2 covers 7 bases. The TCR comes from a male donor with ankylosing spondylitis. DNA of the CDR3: TGCGCCAGCGGGGGAGGGCAGGCCGACTCCTACGAGCAGTACTTC. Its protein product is CASGGGQADSYEQYF.